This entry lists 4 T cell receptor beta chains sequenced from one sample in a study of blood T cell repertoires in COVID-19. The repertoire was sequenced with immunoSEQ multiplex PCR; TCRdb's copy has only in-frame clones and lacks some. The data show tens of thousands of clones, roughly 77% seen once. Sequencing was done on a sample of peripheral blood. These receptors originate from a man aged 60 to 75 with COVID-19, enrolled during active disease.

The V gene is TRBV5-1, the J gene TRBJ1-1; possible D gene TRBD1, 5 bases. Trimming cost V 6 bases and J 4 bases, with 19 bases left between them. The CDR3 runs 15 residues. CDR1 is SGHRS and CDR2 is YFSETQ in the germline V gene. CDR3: CASNPPGGAGTEAFF. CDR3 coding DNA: TGCGCCAGCAACCCCCCGGGCGGGGCGGGCACTGAAGCTTTCTTT.

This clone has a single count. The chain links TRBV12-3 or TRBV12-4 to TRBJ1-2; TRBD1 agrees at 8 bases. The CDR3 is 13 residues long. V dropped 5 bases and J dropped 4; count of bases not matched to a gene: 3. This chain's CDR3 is CASSRDRTYGYTF. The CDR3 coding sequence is TGTGCCAGCAGTAGGGACAGGACCTATGGCTACACCTTC.

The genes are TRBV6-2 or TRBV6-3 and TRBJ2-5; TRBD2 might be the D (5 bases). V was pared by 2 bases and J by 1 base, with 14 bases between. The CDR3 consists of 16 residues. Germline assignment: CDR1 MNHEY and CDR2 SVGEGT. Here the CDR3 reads CASSYLGGSGQETQYF. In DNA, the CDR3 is TGTGCCAGCAGTTACCTTGGAGGCAGCGGCCAAGAGACCCAGTACTTC.

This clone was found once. Here the CDR3 DNA reads TGTGCCAGCAGCCAAGGGCAGGGGGACACAGATACGCAGTATTTT. It yields the protein CASSQGQGDTDTQYF. This chain connects TRBV4-2 to TRBJ2-3, with 7 positions matching TRBD1. The germline CDR1 and CDR2 sequences are LGHNA and YNFKEQ. CDR3 length equals 15 residues. The V gene end was trimmed by 1 base and the J gene end by 2 bases; junction bases not matched to a gene: 3.